Included here is one TCR beta chain sequence, with context. The antigen remains unidentified. CDR3 length: 15 residues. With V trimmed by 4 bases and J by 4 bases, 7 bases remained unmatched. CDR1 and CDR2 from the germline V gene are LGHNA and YNFKEQ. These data come from a study of Graves' ophthalmopathy and Graves' hyperthyroidism. The sequenced template was RNA, covering the TCR beta CDR3 region. Amplification began with first-round RT-PCR using HTBI primers, then second-round multiplex PCR was performed. TCRdb itself ran the multiplex PCR reads through MiXCR, one entry per CDR3 protein. The sample has approximately 460,000 distinct CDR3 sequences, under 15% seen once; the top ten hold roughly 10%. Ophthalmopathy cases showed moderate-to-severe activity, scoring CAS ≥3 and NOSPECS ≥4, with duration under 3 months. Patients with other autoimmune diseases, uncontrolled infections, pregnancy or lactation were excluded. The PBMC fraction was derived from around 9.4 ml of fresh peripheral blood.

General study points: Blood also contained most of the expanded thyroid clonotypes above 0.001 frequency.

This clonotype was obtained from a woman in her twenties or thirties with Graves' ophthalmopathy. This chain uses TRBV4-2 with TRBJ2-5; 9 nucleotides agree with TRBD2. Sequenced: blood. The CDR3, as DNA: TGTGCCAGCAGCCCAAGCGGGGGGAACGCAGAGACCCAGTACTTC. It yields the protein CASSPSGGNAETQYF.